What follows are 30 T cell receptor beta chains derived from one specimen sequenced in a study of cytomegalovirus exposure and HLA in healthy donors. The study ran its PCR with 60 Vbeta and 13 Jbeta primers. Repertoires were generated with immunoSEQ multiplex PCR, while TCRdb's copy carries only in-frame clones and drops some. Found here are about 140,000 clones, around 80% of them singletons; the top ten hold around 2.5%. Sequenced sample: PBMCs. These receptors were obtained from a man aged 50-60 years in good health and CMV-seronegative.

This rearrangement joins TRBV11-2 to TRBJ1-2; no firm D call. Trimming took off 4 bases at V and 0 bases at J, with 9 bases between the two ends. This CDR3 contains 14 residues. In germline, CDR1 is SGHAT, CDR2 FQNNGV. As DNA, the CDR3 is TGTGCCAGCAGCTCAAGAGGCCCTAACTATGGCTACACCTTC. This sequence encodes CASSSRGPNYGYTF.

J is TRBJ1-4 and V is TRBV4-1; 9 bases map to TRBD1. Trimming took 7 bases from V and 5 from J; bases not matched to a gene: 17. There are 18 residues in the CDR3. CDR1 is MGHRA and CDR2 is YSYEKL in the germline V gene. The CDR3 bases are TGCGCCAGCACCTCAGGGACAGGGTCTTATAGCCCCAATGAAAAACTGTTTTTT. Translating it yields CASTSGTGSYSPNEKLFF.

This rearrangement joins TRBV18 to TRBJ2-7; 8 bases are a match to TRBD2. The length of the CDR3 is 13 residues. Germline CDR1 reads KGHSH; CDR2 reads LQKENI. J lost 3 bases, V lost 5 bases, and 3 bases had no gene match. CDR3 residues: CASSIREGYEQYF. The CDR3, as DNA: TGTGCCAGCTCAATTCGGGAGGGCTACGAGCAGTACTTC.

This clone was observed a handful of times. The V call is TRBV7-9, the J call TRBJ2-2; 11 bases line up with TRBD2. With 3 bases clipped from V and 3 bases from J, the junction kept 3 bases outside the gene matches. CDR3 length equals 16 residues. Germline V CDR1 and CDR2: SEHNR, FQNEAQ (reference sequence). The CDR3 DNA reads TGTGCCAGCAGCTTCCTAGCGGGGGGATACACCGGGGAGCTGTTTTTT. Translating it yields CASSFLAGGYTGELFF.

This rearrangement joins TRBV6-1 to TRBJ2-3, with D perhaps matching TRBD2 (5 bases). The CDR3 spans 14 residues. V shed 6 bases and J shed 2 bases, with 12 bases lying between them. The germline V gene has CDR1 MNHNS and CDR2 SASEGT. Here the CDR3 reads CASSGVSLTDTQYF. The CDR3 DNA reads TGTGCCAGCAGCGGGGTTTCCCTCACAGATACGCAGTATTTT.

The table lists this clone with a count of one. CDR3 DNA: TGTGCCAGCAGCCCGACTAGCGGGTATCAAGAGACCCAGTACTTC. Residues: CASSPTSGYQETQYF. The chain employs TRBV28 and TRBJ2-5, with 10 nucleotides matching TRBD2. The V gene end was trimmed by 6 bases and the J gene end by 2 bases; junction bases not matched to a gene: 6. Germline V CDR1 and CDR2: MDHEN, SYDVKM. This CDR3 has 15 residues.

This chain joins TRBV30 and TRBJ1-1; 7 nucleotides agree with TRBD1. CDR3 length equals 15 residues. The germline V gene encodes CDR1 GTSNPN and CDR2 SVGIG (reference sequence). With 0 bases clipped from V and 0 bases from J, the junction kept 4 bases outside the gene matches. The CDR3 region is CAWSVQGTVNTEAFF. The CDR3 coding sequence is TGTGCCTGGAGTGTACAGGGGACAGTGAACACTGAAGCTTTCTTT.

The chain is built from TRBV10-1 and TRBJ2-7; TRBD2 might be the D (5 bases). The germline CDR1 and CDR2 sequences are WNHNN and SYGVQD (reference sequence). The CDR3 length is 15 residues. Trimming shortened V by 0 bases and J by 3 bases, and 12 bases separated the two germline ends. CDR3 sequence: CASSESNRGNYEQYF. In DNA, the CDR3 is TGCGCCAGCAGTGAGTCGAACCGGGGTAACTACGAGCAGTACTTC.

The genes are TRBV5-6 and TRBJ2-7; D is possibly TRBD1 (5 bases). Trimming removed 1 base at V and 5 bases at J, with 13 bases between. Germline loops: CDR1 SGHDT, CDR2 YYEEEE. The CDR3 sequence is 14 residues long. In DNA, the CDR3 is TGTGCCAGCAGCTTGATTCCGACAGTTAACGAGCAGTACTTC. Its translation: CASSLIPTVNEQYF.

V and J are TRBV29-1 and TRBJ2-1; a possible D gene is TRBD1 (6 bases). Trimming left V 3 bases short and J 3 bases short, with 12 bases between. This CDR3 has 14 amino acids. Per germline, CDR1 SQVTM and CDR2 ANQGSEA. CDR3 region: CSVDATGNYNEQFF. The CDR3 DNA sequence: TGCAGCGTTGACGCCACAGGGAACTACAATGAGCAGTTCTTC.

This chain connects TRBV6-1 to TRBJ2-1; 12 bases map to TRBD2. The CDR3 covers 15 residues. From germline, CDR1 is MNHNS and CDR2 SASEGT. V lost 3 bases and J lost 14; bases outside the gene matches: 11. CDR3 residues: CASSDRLAGETLEFF. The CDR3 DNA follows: TGTGCCAGCAGTGACCGACTAGCGGGGGAGACGTTGGAGTTCTTC.

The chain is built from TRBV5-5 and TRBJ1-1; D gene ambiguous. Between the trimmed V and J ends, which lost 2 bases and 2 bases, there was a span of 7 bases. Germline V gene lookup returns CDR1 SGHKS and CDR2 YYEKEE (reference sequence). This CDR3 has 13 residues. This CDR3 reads CASSFTSNTEAFF. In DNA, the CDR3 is TGTGCCAGCAGCTTTACAAGTAACACTGAAGCTTTCTTT. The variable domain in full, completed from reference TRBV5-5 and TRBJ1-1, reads DAGVTQSPTHLIKTRGQQVTLRCSPISGHKSVSWYQQVLGQGPQFIFQYYEKEERGRGNFPDRFSARQFPNYSSELNVNALLLGDSALYLCASSFTSNTEAFFGQGTRLTVV.

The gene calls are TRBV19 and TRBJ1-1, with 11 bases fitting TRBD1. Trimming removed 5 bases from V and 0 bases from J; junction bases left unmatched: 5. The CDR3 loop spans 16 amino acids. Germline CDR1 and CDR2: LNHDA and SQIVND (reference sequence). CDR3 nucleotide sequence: TGTGCCAGTAGTTGGACAGGGGGCTACATGAACACTGAAGCTTTCTTT. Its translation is CASSWTGGYMNTEAFF.

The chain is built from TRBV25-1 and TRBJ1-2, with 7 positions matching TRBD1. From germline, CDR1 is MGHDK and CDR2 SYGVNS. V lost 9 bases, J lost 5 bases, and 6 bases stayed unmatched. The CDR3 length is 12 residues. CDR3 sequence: CASRLQGYGYTF. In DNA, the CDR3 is TGTGCCAGTCGGTTACAGGGGTATGGCTACACCTTC.

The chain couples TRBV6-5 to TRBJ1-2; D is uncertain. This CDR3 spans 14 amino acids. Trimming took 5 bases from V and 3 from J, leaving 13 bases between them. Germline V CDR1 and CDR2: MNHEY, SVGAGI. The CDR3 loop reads CASSRGPGDYGYTF. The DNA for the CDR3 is TGTGCCAGCAGTCGCGGGCCCGGGGACTATGGCTACACCTTC.

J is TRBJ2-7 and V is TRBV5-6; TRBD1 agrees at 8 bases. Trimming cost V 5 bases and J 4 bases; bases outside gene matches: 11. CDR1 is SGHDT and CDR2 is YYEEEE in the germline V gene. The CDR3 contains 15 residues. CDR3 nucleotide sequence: TGTGCCAGCAGATGGGGACAGGAGGTAGCTTACGAGCAGTACTTC. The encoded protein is CASRWGQEVAYEQYF.

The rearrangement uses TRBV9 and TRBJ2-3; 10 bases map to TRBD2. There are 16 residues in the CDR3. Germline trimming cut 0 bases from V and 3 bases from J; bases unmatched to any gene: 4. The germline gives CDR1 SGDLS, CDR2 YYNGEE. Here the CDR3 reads CASSVALAGKTDTQYF. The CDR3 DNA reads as TGTGCCAGCAGCGTAGCACTAGCGGGAAAGACAGATACGCAGTATTTT. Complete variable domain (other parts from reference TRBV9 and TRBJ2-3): DSGVTQTPKHLITATGQRVTLRCSPRSGDLSVYWYQQSLDQGLQFLIQYYNGEERAKGNILERFSAQQFPDLHSELNLSSLELGDSALYFCASSVALAGKTDTQYFGPGTRLTVL.

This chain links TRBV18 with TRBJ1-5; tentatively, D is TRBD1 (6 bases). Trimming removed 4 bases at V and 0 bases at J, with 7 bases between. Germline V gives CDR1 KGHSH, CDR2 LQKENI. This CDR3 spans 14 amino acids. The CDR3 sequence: CASSLDSSNQPQHF. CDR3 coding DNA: TGTGCCAGCTCACTGGACAGTAGCAATCAGCCCCAGCATTTT.

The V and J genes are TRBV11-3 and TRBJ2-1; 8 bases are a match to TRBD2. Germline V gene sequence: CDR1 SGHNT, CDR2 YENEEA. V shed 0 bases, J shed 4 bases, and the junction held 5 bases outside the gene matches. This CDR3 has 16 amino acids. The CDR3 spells CASSLESSGKYNEQFF. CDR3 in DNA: TGTGCCAGCAGCTTAGAGAGTAGCGGGAAATACAATGAGCAGTTCTTC.

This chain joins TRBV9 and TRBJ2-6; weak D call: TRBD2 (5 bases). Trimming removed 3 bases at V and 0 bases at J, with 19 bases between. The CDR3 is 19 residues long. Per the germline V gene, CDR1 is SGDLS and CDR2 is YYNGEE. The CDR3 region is CASSEVDVPRGSGANVLTF. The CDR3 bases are TGTGCCAGCAGCGAGGTTGATGTTCCCCGGGGCTCTGGGGCCAACGTCCTGACTTTC.

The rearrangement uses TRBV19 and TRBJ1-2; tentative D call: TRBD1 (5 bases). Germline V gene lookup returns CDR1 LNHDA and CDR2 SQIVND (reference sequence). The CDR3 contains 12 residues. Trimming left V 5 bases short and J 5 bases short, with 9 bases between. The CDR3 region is CASSPQGYGYTF. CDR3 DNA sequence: TGTGCCAGTAGTCCGCAGGGATATGGCTACACCTTC.

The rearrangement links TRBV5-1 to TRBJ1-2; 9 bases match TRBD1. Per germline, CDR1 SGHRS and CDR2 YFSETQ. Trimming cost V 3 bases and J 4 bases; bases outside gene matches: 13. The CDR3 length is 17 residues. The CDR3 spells CASSSPRAGDRAYGYTF. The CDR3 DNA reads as TGCGCCAGCAGCTCCCCACGGGCGGGGGACAGGGCCTATGGCTACACCTTC.

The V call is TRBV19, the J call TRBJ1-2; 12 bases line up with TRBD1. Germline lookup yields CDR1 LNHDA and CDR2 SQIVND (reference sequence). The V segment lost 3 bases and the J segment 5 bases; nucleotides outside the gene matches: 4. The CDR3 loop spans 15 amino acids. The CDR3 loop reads CASSMGQGAMYGYTF. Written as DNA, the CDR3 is TGTGCCAGTAGTATGGGACAGGGGGCGATGTATGGCTACACCTTC.

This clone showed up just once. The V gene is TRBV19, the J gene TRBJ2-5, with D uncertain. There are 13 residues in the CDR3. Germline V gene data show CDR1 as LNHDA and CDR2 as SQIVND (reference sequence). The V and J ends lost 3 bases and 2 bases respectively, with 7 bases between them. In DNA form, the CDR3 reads TGTGCCAGTAGTATTGGCAGTCAAGAGACCCAGTACTTC. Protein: CASSIGSQETQYF.

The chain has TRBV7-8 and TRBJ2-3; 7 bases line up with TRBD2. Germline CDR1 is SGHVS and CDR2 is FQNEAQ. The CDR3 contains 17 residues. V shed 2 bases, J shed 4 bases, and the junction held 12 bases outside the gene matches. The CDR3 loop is CASSLTPVSGVADTQYF. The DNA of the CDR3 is TGTGCCAGCAGCTTAACCCCGGTAAGCGGGGTAGCAGATACGCAGTATTTT. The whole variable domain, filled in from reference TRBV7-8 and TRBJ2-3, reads GAGVSQSPRYKVAKRGQDVALRCDPISGHVSLFWYQQALGQGPEFLTYFQNEAQLDKSGLPSDRFFAERPEGSVSTLKIQRTQQEDSAVYLCASSLTPVSGVADTQYFGPGTRLTVL.

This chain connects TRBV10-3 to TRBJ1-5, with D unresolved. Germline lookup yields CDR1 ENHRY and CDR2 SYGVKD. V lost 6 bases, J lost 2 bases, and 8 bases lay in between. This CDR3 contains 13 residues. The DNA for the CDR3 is TGTGCCATCAGCCGTTTAGGCAATCAGCCCCAGCATTTT. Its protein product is CAISRLGNQPQHF.

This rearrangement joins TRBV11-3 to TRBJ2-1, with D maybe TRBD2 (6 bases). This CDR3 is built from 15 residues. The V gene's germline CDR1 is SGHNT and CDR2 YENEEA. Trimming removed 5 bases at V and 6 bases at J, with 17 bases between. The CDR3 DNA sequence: TGTGCCAGCAGCCCCGACCGGGACTTTTTCAATGAGCAGTTCTTC. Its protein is CASSPDRDFFNEQFF. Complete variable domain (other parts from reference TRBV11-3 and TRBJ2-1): EAGVVQSPRYKIIEKKQPVAFWCNPISGHNTLYWYLQNLGQGPELLIRYENEEAVDDSQLPKDRFSAERLKGVDSTLKIQPAELGDSAVYLCASSPDRDFFNEQFFGPGTRLTVL.

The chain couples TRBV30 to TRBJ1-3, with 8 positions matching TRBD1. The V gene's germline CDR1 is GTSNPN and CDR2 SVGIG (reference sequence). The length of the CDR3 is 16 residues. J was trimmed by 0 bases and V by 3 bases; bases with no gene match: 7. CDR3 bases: TGTGCCTGGAGGGTCGGGACAGGCAACTCTGGAAACACCATATATTTT. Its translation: CAWRVGTGNSGNTIYF.

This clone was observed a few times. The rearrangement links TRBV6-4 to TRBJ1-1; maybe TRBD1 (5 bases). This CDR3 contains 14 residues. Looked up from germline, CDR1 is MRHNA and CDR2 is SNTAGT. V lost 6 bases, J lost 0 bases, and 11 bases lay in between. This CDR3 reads CASRPTAMNTEAFF. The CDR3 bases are TGTGCCAGCAGGCCGACAGCCATGAACACTGAAGCTTTCTTT.

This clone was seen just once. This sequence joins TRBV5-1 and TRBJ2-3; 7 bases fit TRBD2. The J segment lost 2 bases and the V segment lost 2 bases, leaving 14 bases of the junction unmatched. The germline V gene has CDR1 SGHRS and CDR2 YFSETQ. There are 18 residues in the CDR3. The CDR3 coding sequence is TGCGCCAGCAGCTTACTTCTAGCGGCCTCCGGCAACACAGATACGCAGTATTTT. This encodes CASSLLLAASGNTDTQYF.